These T cell receptor beta chains were read from a single sample in a study of CD8 T cells in Susac syndrome. TCRdb re-analysed the immunoSEQ multiplex PCR reads in MiXCR, keeping a single row per CDR3 protein. Of under 200,000 distinct CDR3 sequences in the sample, roughly 94% were seen once. Input material: CD4+ T cells from PBMCs. All receptors come from a human donor with Susac syndrome. The CDR3 runs from the conserved cysteine through the conserved F or W. D genes are given only for firm matches. Size tells how often a clone was seen (once, few, many) or the class of an expanded clone, and some rows leave it out.

CDR3: CSVGQGGSYNEQFF
DNA: TGCAGCGTTGGTCAGGGTGGGTCCTACAATGAGCAGTTCTTC
J: TRBJ2-1
size: NA
V: TRBV29-1
D: NA

CDR3: CASSSHRGGTYEQYF
DNA: TGTGCCAGCAGCTCTCACCGGGGGGGCACCTACGAGCAGTACTTC
J: TRBJ2-7
size: NA
V: TRBV7-9
D: TRBD2

CDR3: CASSPYGQGASETQYF
DNA: TGCGCCAGCAGCCCTTACGGACAGGGGGCGTCCGAGACCCAGTACTTC
J: TRBJ2-5
size: NA
V: TRBV5-1
D: TRBD1

CDR3: CASSSDRGIRGYTF
DNA: TGTGCCAGCAGCTCGGACAGGGGGATAAGAGGCTACACCTTC
J: TRBJ1-2
size: NA
V: TRBV6-5
D: TRBD1

CDR3: CASSQGRLAGQSTQYF
DNA: TGTGCCAGCAGCCAAGGGCGACTAGCGGGGCAGAGTACCCAGTACTTC
J: TRBJ2-5
size: NA
V: TRBV4-2
D: TRBD2

CDR3: CASSEGRYTEAFF
DNA: TGTGCCAGCAGTGAAGGAAGATACACTGAAGCTTTCTTT
J: TRBJ1-1
size: once
V: TRBV6-1
D: NA

CDR3: CASSSKAGVGETQYF
DNA: TGTGCCAGCAGCTCTAAAGCGGGGGTCGGAGAGACCCAGTACTTC
J: TRBJ2-5
size: few
V: TRBV7-2
D: TRBD2

CDR3: CASSEYTDTQYF
DNA: TGTGCCAGCAGTGAATACACAGATACGCAGTATTTT
J: TRBJ2-3
size: NA
V: TRBV25-1
D: NA

CDR3: CASSLGSGRGNEQFF
DNA: TGTGCCAGCAGCTTAGGTTCAGGGCGGGGCAATGAGCAGTTCTTC
J: TRBJ2-1
size: NA
V: TRBV7-2
D: NA

CDR3: CASRPSTQKNTEAFF
DNA: TGTGCCAGCAGACCCTCCACCCAGAAGAACACTGAAGCTTTCTTT
J: TRBJ1-1
size: NA
V: TRBV7-2
D: NA

CDR3: CASSPGPHGPYGQYF
DNA: TGTGCCAGCAGCCCAGGACCACACGGGCCTTACGGGCAGTACTTC
J: TRBJ2-7
size: NA
V: TRBV9
D: NA

CDR3: CASSHTTGKTEAFF
DNA: TGTGCCAGCAGCCATACCACAGGGAAGACTGAAGCTTTCTTT
J: TRBJ1-1
size: NA
V: TRBV3-1
D: NA

CDR3: CATSDIRQGNEQFF
DNA: TGTGCCACCAGTGACATTAGACAGGGCAATGAGCAGTTCTTC
J: TRBJ2-1
size: once
V: TRBV24-1
D: TRBD1

CDR3: CSALRLAGSTDTQYF
DNA: TGCAGTGCCCTTCGACTAGCGGGGTCCACAGATACGCAGTATTTT
J: TRBJ2-3
size: NA
V: TRBV20-1
D: TRBD2

CDR3: CAIGGAKDEQYF
DNA: TGTGCCATCGGGGGGGCGAAGGACGAGCAGTACTTC
J: TRBJ2-7
size: NA
V: TRBV10-3
D: NA

CDR3: CASMTGMAKNIQYF
DNA: TGTGCCAGCATGACAGGGATGGCCAAAAACATTCAGTACTTC
J: TRBJ2-4
size: NA
V: TRBV2
D: TRBD1

CDR3: CASSQPGLALSEQFF
DNA: TGTGCCAGCAGTCAACCGGGACTAGCTCTCTCTGAGCAGTTCTTC
J: TRBJ2-1
size: NA
V: TRBV27
D: TRBD2

CDR3: CASSLMADTEAFF
DNA: TGCGCCAGCAGCTTAATGGCGGACACTGAAGCTTTCTTT
J: TRBJ1-1
size: NA
V: TRBV5-1
D: NA

CDR3: CASSRGTLIF
DNA: TGTGCCAGCAGCCGCGGGACACTGATCTTT
J: TRBJ1-1
size: NA
V: TRBV3-1
D: NA

CDR3: CSVEGGAGSYNEQFF
DNA: TGCAGCGTTGAAGGTGGGGCAGGGTCCTACAATGAGCAGTTCTTC
J: TRBJ2-1
size: NA
V: TRBV29-1
D: NA

CDR3: CASSLRTGDALEQYF
DNA: TGTGCCAGCAGCCTGAGGACAGGGGACGCTTTAGAGCAGTACTTC
J: TRBJ2-7
size: NA
V: TRBV7-2
D: TRBD1

CDR3: CASSTHRNTEAFF
DNA: TGTGCCAGCAGTACCCACAGGAACACTGAAGCTTTCTTT
J: TRBJ1-1
size: NA
V: TRBV27
D: NA

CDR3: CAWKGKGDQPQHF
DNA: TGTGCCTGGAAAGGTAAAGGGGATCAGCCCCAGCATTTT
J: TRBJ1-5
size: NA
V: TRBV30
D: NA

CDR3: CASSAPMAGEAFF
DNA: TGTGCCAGTAGTGCCCCAATGGCCGGGGAAGCTTTCTTT
J: TRBJ1-1
size: NA
V: TRBV19
D: NA

CDR3: CARKTGGFQETQYF
DNA: TGTGCCAGGAAGACAGGGGGATTTCAAGAGACCCAGTACTTC
J: TRBJ2-5
size: NA
V: TRBV2
D: TRBD1

CDR3: CASSQGVWGYGYTF
DNA: TGCGCCAGCAGCCAAGGAGTATGGGGCTATGGCTACACCTTC
J: TRBJ1-2
size: NA
V: TRBV4-3
D: NA

CDR3: CSVVYRLDRVRGGYTF
DNA: TGCAGCGTTGTGTACCGATTGGACAGGGTACGAGGTGGCTACACCTTC
J: TRBJ1-2
size: NA
V: TRBV29-1
D: TRBD1

CDR3: CASSSRGGDGEQFF
DNA: TGTGCCAGCAGTTCCCGGGGGGGGGATGGTGAGCAGTTCTTC
J: TRBJ2-1
size: NA
V: TRBV2
D: TRBD2

CDR3: CASSLIYEQYF
DNA: TGTGCCAGCAGCTTAATCTACGAGCAGTACTTC
J: TRBJ2-7
size: NA
V: TRBV7-2
D: NA

CDR3: CASSPATGSSNQPQHF
DNA: TGTGCCAGCAGCCCCGCTACAGGCTCTAGCAATCAGCCCCAGCATTTT
J: TRBJ1-5
size: NA
V: TRBV12-3/TRBV12-4
D: NA

CDR3: CASSEKGSREAFF
DNA: TGTGCCAGCAGTGAAAAAGGGAGCAGGGAAGCTTTCTTT
J: TRBJ1-1
size: NA
V: TRBV2
D: NA

CDR3: CSAIVRGPDTQYF
DNA: TGCAGTGCCATAGTTCGGGGACCAGATACGCAGTATTTT
J: TRBJ2-3
size: NA
V: TRBV20-1
D: NA

CDR3: CSAGKNREGSYGYTF
DNA: TGCAGTGCGGGAAAGAACAGGGAAGGAAGCTATGGCTACACCTTC
J: TRBJ1-2
size: NA
V: TRBV20-1
D: NA

CDR3: CASSGLWGEQFF
DNA: TGTGCCAGCAGTGGACTATGGGGTGAGCAGTTCTTC
J: TRBJ2-1
size: NA
V: TRBV12-3/TRBV12-4
D: NA

CDR3: CASSLGRSQHEKLFF
DNA: TGTGCCAGCAGCTTAGGCCGCTCCCAACATGAAAAACTGTTTTTT
J: TRBJ1-4
size: NA
V: TRBV13
D: NA

CDR3: CSATSTGLNNYEQYF
DNA: TGCAGTGCTACATCGACAGGGCTGAATAACTACGAGCAGTACTTC
J: TRBJ2-7
size: NA
V: TRBV20-1
D: TRBD1

CDR3: CASSSRGGTGELFF
DNA: TGTGCCAGCAGCTCGCGGGGTGGAACCGGGGAGCTGTTTTTT
J: TRBJ2-2
size: NA
V: TRBV11-2
D: NA

CDR3: CASSAKQGARMNTEAFF
DNA: TGTGCCAGCAGCGCGAAACAGGGGGCGAGGATGAACACTGAAGCTTTCTTT
J: TRBJ1-1
size: NA
V: TRBV5-6
D: TRBD1

CDR3: CASSTIQGAGGYTF
DNA: TGTGCCAGCAGCACGATACAGGGGGCGGGTGGCTACACCTTC
J: TRBJ1-2
size: NA
V: TRBV9
D: TRBD1

CDR3: CAWSDGLKGRTFF
DNA: TGTGCCTGGAGTGACGGGCTTAAGGGAAGAACTTTCTTT
J: TRBJ1-1
size: once
V: TRBV30
D: NA

CDR3: CASSFSGTEAFF
DNA: TGTGCCAGCAGTTTCTCCGGCACTGAAGCTTTCTTT
J: TRBJ1-1
size: few
V: TRBV12-3/TRBV12-4
D: NA

CDR3: CSAKVTGGYPNTEAFF
DNA: TGCAGTGCTAAAGTTACAGGGGGCTATCCGAACACTGAAGCTTTCTTT
J: TRBJ1-1
size: NA
V: TRBV20-1
D: TRBD1

CDR3: CATSRDGDNSPLHF
DNA: TGCGCCACCTCCCGGGACGGAGATAATTCACCCCTCCACTTT
J: TRBJ1-6
size: NA
V: TRBV10-2
D: NA

CDR3: CASSVVTGASGYTF
DNA: TGTGCCAGCAGCGTAGTCACGGGGGCGAGCGGCTACACCTTC
J: TRBJ1-2
size: NA
V: TRBV9
D: NA

CDR3: CAWKIGTADNQPQHF
DNA: TGTGCCTGGAAAATCGGGACAGCGGATAATCAGCCCCAGCATTTT
J: TRBJ1-5
size: NA
V: TRBV30
D: TRBD1

CDR3: CASSPQGTDEQFF
DNA: TGTGCCAGCAGCCCCCAGGGCACCGATGAGCAGTTCTTC
J: TRBJ2-1
size: NA
V: TRBV14
D: NA

CDR3: CASSQESGGYAETQYF
DNA: TGCGCCAGCAGCCAAGAAAGCGGGGGGTACGCGGAGACCCAGTACTTC
J: TRBJ2-5
size: NA
V: TRBV4-3
D: TRBD2

CDR3: CASSTTEPKKAFF
DNA: TGTGCCAGCAGCACGACCGAACCGAAAAAAGCTTTCTTT
J: TRBJ1-1
size: NA
V: TRBV12-3/TRBV12-4
D: NA

CDR3: CASSQNRDEQYF
DNA: TGTGCCAGTAGTCAAAACAGGGACGAGCAGTACTTC
J: TRBJ2-7
size: NA
V: TRBV19
D: NA

CDR3: CATSDASGGYDNEQFF
DNA: TGTGCCACCAGTGATGCTAGCGGGGGGTATGACAATGAGCAGTTCTTC
J: TRBJ2-1
size: NA
V: TRBV24-1
D: TRBD2

CDR3: CSARDRQGVAAFF
DNA: TGCAGTGCTAGAGATCGCCAGGGCGTGGCAGCTTTCTTT
J: TRBJ1-1
size: NA
V: TRBV20-1
D: NA

CDR3: CASTCSGVGTETQYF
DNA: TGTGCCAGCACTTGCAGCGGGGTTGGTACAGAGACCCAGTACTTC
J: TRBJ2-5
size: once
V: TRBV6-4
D: TRBD2

CDR3: CATSRDPLGGWQPQHF
DNA: TGTGCCACCAGCAGAGACCCTTTGGGGGGCTGGCAGCCCCAGCATTTT
J: TRBJ1-5
size: NA
V: TRBV15
D: NA

CDR3: CSAGQGAVTDTQYF
DNA: TGCAGTGCCGGCCAGGGGGCGGTGACAGATACGCAGTATTTT
J: TRBJ2-3
size: NA
V: TRBV20-1
D: TRBD1

CDR3: CASSLKGVATNEKLFF
DNA: TGTGCCAGCAGTCTAAAAGGGGTTGCAACTAATGAAAAACTGTTTTTT
J: TRBJ1-4
size: NA
V: TRBV27
D: NA